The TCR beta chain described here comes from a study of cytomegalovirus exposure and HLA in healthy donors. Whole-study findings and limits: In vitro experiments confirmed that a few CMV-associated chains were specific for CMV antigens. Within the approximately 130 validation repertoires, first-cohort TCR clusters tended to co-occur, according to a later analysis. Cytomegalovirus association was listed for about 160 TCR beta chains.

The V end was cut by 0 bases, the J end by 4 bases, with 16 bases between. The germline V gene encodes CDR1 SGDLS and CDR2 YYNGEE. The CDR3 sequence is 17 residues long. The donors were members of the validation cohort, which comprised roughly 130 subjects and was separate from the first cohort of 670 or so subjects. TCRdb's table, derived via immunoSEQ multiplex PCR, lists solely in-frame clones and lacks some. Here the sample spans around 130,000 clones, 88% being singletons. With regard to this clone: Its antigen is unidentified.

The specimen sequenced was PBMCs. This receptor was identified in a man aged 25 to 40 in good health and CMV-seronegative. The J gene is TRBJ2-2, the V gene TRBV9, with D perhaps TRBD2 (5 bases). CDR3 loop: CASSVGLEVFRTGELFF. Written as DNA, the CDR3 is TGTGCCAGCAGCGTAGGTCTGGAGGTCTTCCGCACCGGGGAGCTGTTTTTT.